The 18 T cell receptor beta chains presented below share a single source sample, sequenced in a study of control samples from healthy donors and cancer patients. Repertoires were generated with immunoSEQ multiplex PCR, while TCRdb's copy carries only in-frame clones and drops some. The sample contains about 110,000 clones, roughly 90% of which appear only once. The specimen sequenced was PBMCs. All receptors come from a woman in her sixties with lung cancer.

The chain combines TRBV5-1 with TRBJ2-7; no clear D. Per the germline V gene, CDR1 is SGHRS and CDR2 is YFSETQ. Trimming cost V 4 bases and J 3 bases, with 8 bases left between them. This CDR3 is built from 12 residues. The CDR3, as DNA: TGCGCCAGCAGCGGCTCAGTCTACGAGCAGTACTTC. Translated: CASSGSVYEQYF.

The chain carries TRBV5-5 and TRBJ1-4; D might be TRBD1 (5 bases). This CDR3 is built from 14 residues. V dropped 4 bases and J dropped 7 bases, with 14 bases sitting between them. The V gene's germline CDR1 is SGHKS and CDR2 YYEKEE (reference sequence). The CDR3 bases are TGTGCCAGCAGCCCTGACAGCTGGATTGAAAAACTGTTTTTT. It translates to CASSPDSWIEKLFF. Supplemented by reference TRBV5-5 and TRBJ1-4, the full variable domain reads DAGVTQSPTHLIKTRGQQVTLRCSPISGHKSVSWYQQVLGQGPQFIFQYYEKEERGRGNFPDRFSARQFPNYSSELNVNALLLGDSALYLCASSPDSWIEKLFFGSGTQLSVL.

This clone was counted between two and nine times. The gene calls are TRBV3-1 (or the pseudogene TRBV3-2) and TRBJ1-1, with unresolved D. Germline values: CDR1 LGHDT, CDR2 YNNKEL (reference sequence). The CDR3 contains 14 residues. Trimming took off 1 base at V and 0 bases at J, with 6 bases between the two ends. The CDR3 region is CASSQGGLNTEAFF. The DNA for the CDR3 is TGTGCCAGCAGCCAAGGGGGTCTGAACACTGAAGCTTTCTTT.

The chain couples TRBV12-3 or TRBV12-4 to TRBJ2-5; D is uncertain. The length of the CDR3 is 12 residues. Between the trimmed V and J ends, which lost 3 bases and 4 bases, there was a span of 6 bases. The CDR3 is CASSLQPETQYF. The CDR3 DNA reads TGTGCCAGCAGTTTGCAACCAGAGACCCAGTACTTC.

J is TRBJ1-2 and V is TRBV7-2, with unresolved D. This CDR3 contains 13 residues. The V and J ends lost 3 bases and 6 bases respectively, with 11 bases between them. From germline, CDR1 is SGHTA and CDR2 FQGNSA. CDR3 DNA sequence: TGTGCCAGCAGCTTTTACAGATCCGATGGCTACACCTTC. Its protein product is CASSFYRSDGYTF.

This sequence joins TRBV27 and TRBJ1-1, with D unresolved. The V end was cut by 0 bases, the J end by 1 base, with 12 bases between. This CDR3 contains 16 residues. In germline, CDR1 is MNHEY, CDR2 SMNVEV (reference sequence). The CDR3 region has the DNA TGTGCCAGCAGTTTATCCCCTACAACACGGAACACTGAAGCTTTCTTT. Its protein product is CASSLSPTTRNTEAFF.

The chain joins TRBV20-1 to TRBJ1-2; no reliable D call. This CDR3 is built from 10 residues. Trimming took 2 bases from V and 6 from J, leaving 4 bases between them. Germline-derived CDR1 and CDR2 are DFQATT and SNEGSKA (reference sequence). CDR3 coding DNA: TGCAGTGCTAGACAGGATGGCTACACCTTC. It is translated as CSARQDGYTF.

This clone was counted once. The chain combines TRBV5-1 with TRBJ2-3; D ambiguous. Per germline, CDR1 SGHRS and CDR2 YFSETQ. The V and J ends lost 0 bases and 2 bases respectively, with 10 bases between them. This CDR3 is built from 15 residues. The CDR3 DNA follows: TGCGCCAGCAGCTTGGATAAGCCGCCCACAGATACGCAGTATTTT. Amino acids: CASSLDKPPTDTQYF. The complete variable domain, with remaining parts taken from reference TRBV5-1 and TRBJ2-3, reads KAGVTQTPRYLIKTRGQQVTLSCSPISGHRSVSWYQQTPGQGLQFLFEYFSETQRNKGNFPGRFSGRQFSNSRSEMNVSTLELGDSALYLCASSLDKPPTDTQYFGPGTRLTVL.

This clone qualifies as medium-sized. This sample also contains other DNA sequences that code for the same CDR3. The chain links TRBV28 to TRBJ1-1, with D possibly being TRBD1 (6 bases). The V gene lost 6 bases and the J gene lost 2 bases, with 7 bases spanning the gap. Germline values: CDR1 MDHEN, CDR2 SYDVKM. The CDR3 is 12 residues long. This chain's CDR3 is CASRDRNTEAFF. As DNA, the CDR3 is TGTGCCAGCAGGGACAGAAACACTGAAGCTTTCTTT.

The rearrangement joins TRBV10-3 to TRBJ1-2; 9 bases are a match to TRBD1. Trimming cost V 6 bases and J 2 bases; bases outside gene matches: 4. The germline V gene has CDR1 ENHRY and CDR2 SYGVKD. The CDR3 has 14 amino acids. Here the CDR3 reads CAIRGTGWNYGYTF. In nucleotides, the CDR3 is TGTGCCATCAGGGGGACAGGGTGGAACTATGGCTACACCTTC.

The rearrangement uses TRBV6-5 and TRBJ2-3; TRBD2 aligns across 12 bases. The germline V gene has CDR1 MNHEY and CDR2 SVGAGI. CDR3 length equals 15 residues. Unmatched junction bases numbered 5, after V lost 6 bases and J lost 4 bases. CDR3 sequence: CASRTTSGSPDTQYF. The CDR3 nucleotides read TGTGCCAGCAGGACGACTAGCGGGAGTCCAGATACGCAGTATTTT.

The rearrangement uses TRBV7-2 and TRBJ2-7; TRBD2 aligns across 8 bases. Germline V lookup: CDR1 SGHTA, CDR2 FQGNSA. The ends lost 5 bases at V and 1 base at J; junction bases unmatched: 10. CDR3 size: 16 residues. CDR3 sequence reads: CASSPTGGGNSYEQYF. In DNA, the CDR3 is TGTGCCAGCAGCCCCACCGGGGGGGGGAATTCCTACGAGCAGTACTTC.

V usage is TRBV30 and J usage is TRBJ2-3; 7 positions agree with TRBD1. Germline CDR1 is GTSNPN and CDR2 is SVGIG (reference sequence). J lost 6 bases, V lost 5 bases, and 8 bases had no gene match. The CDR3 loop spans 13 amino acids. The CDR3 DNA reads as TGTGCCTGGGGGTCGACAGGGTCGGATACGCAGTATTTT. Protein product: CAWGSTGSDTQYF. Drawing the rest from reference TRBV30 and TRBJ2-3, the complete variable domain is SQTIHQWPATLVQPVGSPLSLECTVEGTSNPNLYWYRQAAGRGLQLLFYSVGIGQISSEVPQNLSASRPQDRQFILSSKKLLLSDSGFYLCAWGSTGSDTQYFGPGTRLTVL.

The chain uses TRBV11-2 and TRBJ1-1, with D possibly being TRBD1 (5 bases). Germline V CDR1 and CDR2: SGHAT, FQNNGV. The CDR3 consists of 13 residues. V was pared by 6 bases and J by 3 bases, with 11 bases between. In DNA, the CDR3 is TGTGCCAGCAGTCGAGGGGTCGACACTGAAGCTTTCTTT. This translates into CASSRGVDTEAFF. Variable domain in full (rest from reference TRBV11-2 and TRBJ1-1): EAGVAQSPRYKIIEKRQSVAFWCNPISGHATLYWYQQILGQGPKLLIQFQNNGVVDDSQLPKDRFSAERLKGVDSTLKIQPAKLEDSAVYLCASSRGVDTEAFFGQGTRLTVV.

This chain joins TRBV13 and TRBJ2-1; TRBD2 matches at 7 bases. The germline V gene has CDR1 PRHDT and CDR2 FYEKMQ (reference sequence). Germline trimming cut 10 bases from V and 6 bases from J; bases unmatched to any gene: 6. This CDR3 is 12 amino acids long. This CDR3 is CATGGGSNEQFF. The CDR3 bases are TGTGCCACAGGCGGGGGATCCAATGAGCAGTTCTTC.

The chain joins TRBV6-1 to TRBJ2-3, with a tentative D call TRBD1 (5 bases). Trimming shortened V by 3 bases and J by 3 bases, and 13 bases separated the two germline ends. This CDR3 contains 15 residues. CDR1 is MNHNS, CDR2 SASEGT, per germline. CDR3 sequence reads: CASSDMDIGTDTQYF. The CDR3 DNA sequence: TGTGCCAGCAGTGACATGGACATTGGGACAGATACGCAGTATTTT.

This clone appeared a few times. This chain joins TRBV29-1 and TRBJ1-2; TRBD1 matches 7 bases. V dropped 4 bases and J dropped 4; count of bases not matched to a gene: 6. The CDR3 totals 13 residues. Germline V CDR1 and CDR2: SQVTM, ANQGSEA. The CDR3 here is CSVGQTGPYGYTF. The CDR3 DNA is TGCAGCGTTGGGCAGACAGGGCCCTATGGCTACACCTTC. Filled out from reference TRBV29-1 and TRBJ1-2, the complete variable domain reads SAVISQKPSRDICQRGTSLTIQCQVDSQVTMMFWYRQQPGQSLTLIATANQGSEATYESGFVIDKFPISRPNLTFSTLTVSNMSPEDSSIYLCSVGQTGPYGYTFGSGTRLTVV.

The chain couples TRBV24-1 to TRBJ2-3; D not resolved. V was clipped by 7 bases and J by 0 bases, with 1 base between them. Germline-derived CDR1 and CDR2 are KGHDR and SFDVKD. The CDR3 is 11 residues long. In DNA form, the CDR3 reads TGTGCCACCAGCAGCACAGATACGCAGTATTTT. This sequence encodes CATSSTDTQYF.